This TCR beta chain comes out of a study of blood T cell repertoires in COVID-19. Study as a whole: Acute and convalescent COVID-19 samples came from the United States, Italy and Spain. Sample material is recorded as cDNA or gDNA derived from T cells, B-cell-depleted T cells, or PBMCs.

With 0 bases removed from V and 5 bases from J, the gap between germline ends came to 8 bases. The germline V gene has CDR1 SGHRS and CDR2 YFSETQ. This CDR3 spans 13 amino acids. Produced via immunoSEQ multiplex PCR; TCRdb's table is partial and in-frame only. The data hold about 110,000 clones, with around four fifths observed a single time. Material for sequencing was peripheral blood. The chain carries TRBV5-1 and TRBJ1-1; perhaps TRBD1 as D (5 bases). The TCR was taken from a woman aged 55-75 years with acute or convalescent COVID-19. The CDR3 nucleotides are TGCGCCAGCAGCTTGGAAGGGGTTACTGAAGCTTTCTTT. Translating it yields CASSLEGVTEAFF.